Following are 29 T cell receptor beta chains from one sample sequenced in a study of radiotherapy plus CTLA-4 blockade in lung cancer. The assay was immunoSEQ multiplex PCR, and TCRdb's table has in-frame clones only and misses some. The sample includes over 60,000 clones, more than 85% of them seen just once. The sample consisted of peripheral blood, taken from a patient treated with radiotherapy plus ipilimumab. The receptors were sampled from a human donor with non-small cell lung cancer who had stable disease on radiotherapy plus ipilimumab.

The chain carries TRBV4-2 and TRBJ2-3; TRBD2 matches at 9 bases. The CDR3 has 17 residues. Germline loops: CDR1 LGHNA, CDR2 YNFKEQ. V trimming: 1 base; J trimming: 5 bases; junction bases outside the gene matches: 10. CDR3 coding DNA: TGTGCCAGCAGCCAAGCCAGGGGGTCTAGCGGGGTAGATACGCAGTATTTT. Translated, it gives CASSQARGSSGVDTQYF.

The rearrangement links TRBV18 to TRBJ1-5; D may be TRBD1 (5 bases). The CDR3 is made up of 16 amino acids. V dropped 0 bases and J dropped 7 bases, with 16 bases sitting between them. Germline CDR1 and CDR2: KGHSH and LQKENI. The CDR3 DNA reads TGTGCCAGCTCACCACCTAATTGGGCTCGGGGGCAGCCCCAGCATTTT. This gives the protein CASSPPNWARGQPQHF. The full variable domain, rest sourced from reference TRBV18 and TRBJ1-5, is NAGVMQNPRHLVRRRGQEARLRCSPMKGHSHVYWYRQLPEEGLKFMVYLQKENIIDESGMPKERFSAEFPKEGPSILRIQQVVRGDSAAYFCASSPPNWARGQPQHFGDGTRLSIL.

The CDR3: CASSLNPPTNEKLFF. The CDR3 DNA follows: TGTGCCAGCAGCTTAAATCCCCCAACTAATGAAAAACTGTTTTTT. The gene calls are TRBV7-9 and TRBJ1-4; D remains ambiguous. The CDR3 sequence is 15 residues long. Germline V CDR1 and CDR2: SEHNR, FQNEAQ (reference sequence). V gave up 2 bases and J gave up 0 bases, with 7 bases separating them.

Points on this clone: This sample includes further DNA sequences coding for the same CDR3. The chain links TRBV7-3 to TRBJ2-2, with 8 bases lining up with TRBD1. The CDR3 runs to 15 residues. Germline CDR1 and CDR2: SGHTA and FQGTGA. V dropped 6 bases and J dropped 3; count of bases not matched to a gene: 6. The CDR3 bases are TGTGCCAGCAGTCGGGACAGGACCGACACCGGGGAGCTGTTTTTT. Translation gives CASSRDRTDTGELFF.

CDR3 nucleotides: TGTGCCAGTAGGGCAGGACAGAACTCCTACAATGAGCAGTTCTTC. Translation gives CASRAGQNSYNEQFF. The chain recombines TRBV19 with TRBJ2-1, with D tentatively TRBD1 (6 bases). CDR1 and CDR2 (germline): LNHDA, SQIVND (reference sequence). This CDR3 region has 15 residues. V was shortened by 6 bases and J by 0 bases, with 12 bases between the two germline ends.

The rearrangement links TRBV7-2 to TRBJ1-2; D remains ambiguous. Germline values: CDR1 SGHTA, CDR2 FQGNSA. The length of the CDR3 is 14 residues. Trimming stripped 5 bases from V and 1 base from J, with 11 bases between. The CDR3 reads CASSPGDLNYGYTF. The CDR3 DNA reads TGTGCCAGCAGCCCAGGCGACCTTAACTATGGCTACACCTTC. Variable domain in full (rest from reference TRBV7-2 and TRBJ1-2): GAGVSQSPSNKVTEKGKDVELRCDPISGHTALYWYRQSLGQGLEFLIYFQGNSAPDKSGLPSDRFSAERTGGSVSTLTIQRTQQEDSAVYLCASSPGDLNYGYTFGSGTRLTVV.

The rearrangement joins TRBV5-1 to TRBJ1-1; 9 positions match TRBD1. The CDR3 is made up of 13 amino acids. The germline gives CDR1 SGHRS, CDR2 YFSETQ. V was pared by 4 bases and J by 4 bases, with 2 bases of the junction left unmatched. The CDR3: CASSTTGGTEAFF. The CDR3 nucleotides read TGCGCCAGCAGCACGACAGGGGGCACTGAAGCTTTCTTT.

The chain has TRBV6-5 and TRBJ2-7; possibly TRBD2 for D (7 bases). V was pared by 5 bases and J by 2 bases, with 13 bases between. The length of the CDR3 is 14 residues. The germline V gene has CDR1 MNHEY and CDR2 SVGAGI. CDR3 protein: CASSEGGGPYEQYF. The CDR3 coding sequence is TGTGCCAGCAGTGAAGGGGGGGGACCCTACGAGCAGTACTTC.

This clone was found a few times. The V call is TRBV19, the J call TRBJ1-6; 7 bases are shared with TRBD1. CDR3 length equals 15 residues. CDR1 is LNHDA and CDR2 is SQIVND in the germline V gene (reference sequence). The V gene end was trimmed by 5 bases and the J gene end by 6 bases; junction bases not matched to a gene: 7. The CDR3 DNA sequence: TGTGCCAGTAGTGTCCGGGACAGCCCTAATTCACCCCTCCACTTT. Its protein is CASSVRDSPNSPLHF.

The chain employs TRBV21-1 and TRBJ1-5. TRBV21-1 is classified as a pseudogene. There are 14 residues in the CDR3. The CDR3 loop is CASSKKGLNQPQHF. CDR3 nucleotide sequence: TGTGCCAGCAGCAAGAAGGGTCTAAATCAGCCCCAGCATTTT.

The J gene is TRBJ1-2, the V gene TRBV6-1; 7 bases match TRBD1. The V gene's germline CDR1 is MNHNS and CDR2 SASEGT. Trimming at V came to 5 bases and at J to 5 bases, leaving 8 bases not matched to a gene. The CDR3 spans 14 residues. Written as DNA, the CDR3 is TGTGCCAGCAGTCCACCGGGACAGATTTATGGCTACACCTTC. It specifies CASSPPGQIYGYTF.

This chain connects TRBV5-1 to TRBJ2-7; D perhaps matches TRBD2 (7 bases). Germline V gene data show CDR1 as SGHRS and CDR2 as YFSETQ. The CDR3 has 16 residues. V was pared by 4 bases and J by 0 bases, with 17 bases between. The CDR3 bases are TGCGCCAGCAGCGTGCGGGGGCCCTCACCCTCCTACGAGCAGTACTTC. Its protein product is CASSVRGPSPSYEQYF.

Turning to this clone: One junction end disagrees with the germline gene, perhaps due to a read error. This rearrangement joins TRBV10-3 to TRBJ1-3, with TRBD1 as a possible D gene (6 bases). The CDR3 is 12 residues long. CDR1 ENHRY and CDR2 SYGVKD come from the germline V gene. The CDR3 reads CPRGKDGNTIYF. CDR3 coding DNA: TGCCCAAGGGGGAAGGATGGAAACACCATATATTTT.

The J gene is TRBJ2-2, the V gene TRBV27; tentative D call: TRBD2 (5 bases). Germline CDR1 is MNHEY and CDR2 is SMNVEV (reference sequence). Trimming removed 7 bases from V and 3 bases from J, with 12 bases in between. CDR3 length: 14 amino acids. CDR3 sequence: CASTTAGDTGELFF. CDR3 coding DNA: TGTGCCAGCACCACGGCGGGCGACACCGGGGAGCTGTTTTTT.

This chain connects TRBV7-8 to TRBJ2-3, with 9 bases matching TRBD2. This CDR3 has 17 amino acids. V dropped 3 bases and J dropped 3; count of bases not matched to a gene: 10. Per the germline V gene, CDR1 is SGHVS and CDR2 is FQNEAQ. The CDR3 DNA follows: TGTGCCAGCAGCTTGAGGAGATTAGCGGGAGAAACAGATACGCAGTATTTT. It specifies CASSLRRLAGETDTQYF.

J is TRBJ2-5 and V is TRBV27; possibly TRBD2 for D (6 bases). CDR1 and CDR2 (germline): MNHEY, SMNVEV (reference sequence). The CDR3 spans 16 residues. The ends were cut back, 3 bases at V and 5 bases at J, with 19 bases in the middle. The CDR3 loop is CASSFLAGSSTETQYF. For the CDR3, the DNA is TGTGCCAGCAGTTTTCTTGCGGGGTCCTCCACTGAGACCCAGTACTTC.

The chain joins TRBV2 to TRBJ2-1; D not certain. Germline CDR1 is SNHLY and CDR2 is FYNNEI. Deletions cut 7 bases from V and 6 bases from J, with 7 bases between. CDR3 length: 11 amino acids. CDR3 nucleotide sequence: TGTGCCAGCAAAAGGGCCAATGAGCAGTTCTTC. It encodes CASKRANEQFF.

This chain connects TRBV25-1 to TRBJ2-7; the D is unclear. Germline-derived CDR1 and CDR2 are MGHDK and SYGVNS. The V gene lost 7 bases and the J gene lost 6 bases, with 16 bases spanning the gap. The CDR3 is 13 residues long. In DNA, the CDR3 is TGTGCCAGCACTCCGGGCGGCCGAGGCGAGCAGTACTTC. This codes for CASTPGGRGEQYF.

The genes are TRBV10-2 and TRBJ1-1; D uncertain. Looked up from germline, CDR1 is WSHSY and CDR2 is SAAADI. The CDR3 runs to 12 residues. V was clipped by 3 bases and J by 5 bases, with 7 bases between them. The chain's CDR3 is CASSDGFTEAFF. CDR3 sequence (DNA): TGCGCCAGCAGTGACGGGTTTACTGAAGCTTTCTTT.

This sequence joins TRBV2 and TRBJ2-1; no clear D gene. Germline CDR1 reads SNHLY; CDR2 reads FYNNEI. V shed 6 bases and J shed 4 bases, with 4 bases lying between them. This CDR3 region has 11 residues. CDR3 coding DNA: TGTGCCAGCAGGTCATACAATGAGCAGTTCTTC. Encoded protein: CASRSYNEQFF.

The chain has TRBV6-5 and TRBJ2-5, with TRBD2 matching over 8 bases. With V trimmed by 5 bases and J by 2 bases, 4 bases remained unmatched. The CDR3 is made up of 14 amino acids. Germline CDR1 MNHEY, CDR2 SVGAGI. The CDR3 sequence is CASSRGGGQETQYF. The CDR3 nucleotides are TGTGCCAGCAGTCGGGGGGGAGGGCAAGAGACCCAGTACTTC.

The DNA for the CDR3 is TGTGCCTGGAATAGCGGGGGCACAGATACGCAGTATTTT. Amino acid sequence: CAWNSGGTDTQYF. The chain links TRBV30 to TRBJ2-3; 8 bases map to TRBD2. Germline-derived CDR1 and CDR2 are GTSNPN and SVGIG (reference sequence). This CDR3 spans 13 amino acids. The V segment lost 4 bases and the J segment 1 base; nucleotides outside the gene matches: 1.

The CDR3 sequence is CASSSPGQGNSPLHF. CDR3 DNA: TGTGCCAGCAGCTCGCCGGGACAGGGGAATTCACCCCTCCACTTT. The chain employs TRBV9 and TRBJ1-6; the match to TRBD1 covers 10 bases. V was clipped by 4 bases and J by 7 bases; unmatched bases: 5. The CDR3 is 15 amino acids. Looked up from germline, CDR1 is SGDLS and CDR2 is YYNGEE.

This chain links TRBV18 with TRBJ2-5; 9 bases agree with TRBD1. The CDR3 runs to 16 residues. CDR1 and CDR2 (germline): KGHSH, LQKENI. V lost 1 base and J lost 2; bases outside the gene matches: 5. The CDR3 region has the DNA TGTGCCAGCTCACCACGGCTGGGACAGGGACAAGAGACCCAGTACTTC. Amino acids: CASSPRLGQGQETQYF.

V and J are TRBV5-1 and TRBJ2-3; the match to TRBD2 covers 9 bases. The V gene end was trimmed by 4 bases and the J gene end by 0 bases; junction bases not matched to a gene: 6. CDR1 is SGHRS, CDR2 YFSETQ, per germline. There are 16 residues in the CDR3. CDR3 DNA: TGCGCCAGCAGCACCAGCGGGGGGCACAGCACAGATACGCAGTATTTT. Amino acid sequence: CASSTSGGHSTDTQYF.

J is TRBJ1-6 and V is TRBV18, with a tentative D call TRBD1 (5 bases). Deletions cut 3 bases from V and 6 bases from J, with 9 bases between. Germline lookup yields CDR1 KGHSH and CDR2 LQKENI. CDR3 length: 14 residues. The CDR3 reads CASSPTGGNSPLHF. The CDR3 DNA follows: TGTGCCAGCTCACCCACAGGAGGTAATTCACCCCTCCACTTT.

This rearrangement joins TRBV11-1 to TRBJ2-3, with unresolved D. The germline V and J ends were trimmed by 6 bases and 0 bases, with 1 base remaining between them. Germline V gene lookup returns CDR1 SGHAT and CDR2 FQDESV (reference sequence). The CDR3 covers 11 residues. The CDR3 spells CASRSTDTQYF. Written as DNA, the CDR3 is TGTGCCAGCAGGAGCACAGATACGCAGTATTTT.

This chain links TRBV9 with TRBJ2-7; no clear D gene. This CDR3 region has 17 residues. CDR1 SGDLS and CDR2 YYNGEE come from the germline V gene. The V and J ends lost 4 bases and 2 bases respectively, with 22 bases between them. The CDR3 spells CASSQQRVGITAYEQYF. CDR3 sequence (DNA): TGTGCCAGCAGCCAGCAGCGTGTGGGGATTACGGCCTACGAGCAGTACTTC. Combining the CDR3 with reference TRBV9 and TRBJ2-7 gives the whole variable domain DSGVTQTPKHLITATGQRVTLRCSPRSGDLSVYWYQQSLDQGLQFLIQYYNGEERAKGNILERFSAQQFPDLHSELNLSSLELGDSALYFCASSQQRVGITAYEQYFGPGTRLTVT.

This rearrangement joins TRBV27 to TRBJ2-1; 7 nucleotides agree with TRBD2. CDR1 is MNHEY and CDR2 is SMNVEV in the germline V gene (reference sequence). The CDR3 is 14 residues long. Trimming removed 7 bases from V and 7 bases from J; junction bases left unmatched: 10. This chain's CDR3 is CASNSLGGSNEQFF. In DNA form, the CDR3 reads TGTGCCAGCAACTCTCTAGGCGGGAGTAATGAGCAGTTCTTC.